These 29 T cell receptor beta chains came from one sample sequenced in a study of shared clonotypes between healthy human individuals. Data came from immunoSEQ multiplex PCR; TCRdb stores just in-frame clones and leaves some out. The sample lists roughly 2.2 million clones; approximately 93% were seen once. Sequences were obtained from naive CD4+ T cells from PBMCs. The subset denotes: CD45RA+ positively selected. These TCRs come from a man aged 18 to 29 in good health. Some clones in this sample may be carry-over from other donors' samples.

This clone appeared a single time. In DNA form, the CDR3 reads TGTGCCAGCTACCCCCGGGGTCCCGATCGTGGTGAGCAGTACTTC. Translating it yields CASYPRGPDRGEQYF. This sequence joins TRBV6-6 and TRBJ2-7; possibly TRBD2 for D (5 bases). Germline V gene lookup returns CDR1 MNHNY and CDR2 SVGAGI (reference sequence). CDR3 length: 15 amino acids. V shed 8 bases and J shed 7 bases, with 24 bases lying between them.

This clone was counted once. The rearrangement links TRBV5-8 to TRBJ1-5; the D is unclear. The CDR3 is made up of 14 amino acids. The V gene's germline CDR1 is SGHTS and CDR2 YDEGEE. The ends were cut back, 0 bases at V and 1 base at J, with 5 bases in the middle. The chain's CDR3 is CASSLGVSNQPQHF. The CDR3, as DNA: TGTGCCAGCAGCTTGGGAGTCAGCAATCAGCCCCAGCATTTT.

The CDR3 loop is CASSFGGSLYEQYF. The CDR3 DNA is TGTGCCAGCAGCTTCGGCGGGAGTCTCTACGAGCAGTACTTC. The chain links TRBV5-6 to TRBJ2-7, with TRBD2 identical over 7 bases. CDR1 and CDR2 (germline): SGHDT, YYEEEE. The CDR3 totals 14 residues. J gave up 3 bases and V 2 bases, and 5 bases lay outside the gene matches.

The chain combines TRBV21-1 with TRBJ1-5; the DNA was not compared with TRBD1, the D call given in the table. TRBV21-1 counts as a pseudogene. CDR3 length: 19 residues. CDR3 in DNA: TGTGCCAGCAGCAAAAGCCGGATTCCGGGACAGGGGAACAATCAGCCCCAGCATTTT. Protein product: CASSKSRIPGQGNNQPQHF.

This chain links TRBV6-1 with TRBJ2-3, with no clear D. Trimming pared 4 bases from V and 0 bases from J, leaving 11 bases between. Germline CDR1 and CDR2: MNHNS and SASEGT. The CDR3 runs to 15 residues. The CDR3 is CASSAQRPSTDTQYF. CDR3 nucleotides: TGTGCCAGCAGTGCGCAGAGGCCAAGCACAGATACGCAGTATTTT.

The rearrangement joins TRBV15 to TRBJ1-2; unclear D gene. Germline CDR1 is LNHNV and CDR2 is YYDKDF (reference sequence). The CDR3 covers 15 residues. Trimming stripped 0 bases from V and 8 bases from J, with 16 bases between. CDR3 in amino acids: CATSRDFGAAAGYTF. The CDR3 coding sequence is TGTGCCACCAGCAGAGATTTCGGAGCGGCGGCGGGCTACACCTTC.

The chain uses TRBV9 and TRBJ1-2; 7 nucleotides match TRBD1. Germline CDR1 is SGDLS and CDR2 is YYNGEE. V gave up 4 bases and J gave up 6 bases; unmatched junction bases: 9. The CDR3 sequence is 14 residues long. The CDR3: CASSLPGGANGYTF. The CDR3 DNA reads as TGTGCCAGCAGCCTTCCAGGGGGGGCGAATGGCTACACCTTC. The variable domain in full, completed from reference TRBV9 and TRBJ1-2, reads DSGVTQTPKHLITATGQRVTLRCSPRSGDLSVYWYQQSLDQGLQFLIQYYNGEERAKGNILERFSAQQFPDLHSELNLSSLELGDSALYFCASSLPGGANGYTFGSGTRLTVV.

This chain's CDR3 is CAISGDRGRLSTDTQYF. CDR3 bases: TGTGCCATCAGTGGGGACAGAGGGCGGCTGAGCACAGATACGCAGTATTTT. This sequence joins TRBV10-3 and TRBJ2-3; the match to TRBD1 covers 7 bases. The CDR3 runs to 17 residues. With V trimmed by 4 bases and J by 0 bases, 10 bases remained unmatched. Germline CDR1 and CDR2: ENHRY and SYGVKD.

The chain links TRBV6-5 to TRBJ1-3; 7 bases align to TRBD1. The CDR3 is made up of 15 amino acids. The ends lost 5 bases at V and 0 bases at J; junction bases unmatched: 4. CDR1 is MNHEY and CDR2 is SVGAGI in the germline V gene. CDR3 loop: CASSVGTDSGNTIYF. DNA of the CDR3: TGTGCCAGCAGTGTTGGGACAGACTCTGGAAACACCATATATTTT.

As concerns this clone: Other DNA sequences in the sample encode the same CDR3. The chain employs TRBV29-1 and TRBJ1-1; tentative D call: TRBD1 (5 bases). This CDR3 region has 13 residues. V was pared by 0 bases and J by 1 base, with 6 bases between. Germline V gene data show CDR1 as SQVTM and CDR2 as ANQGSEA. CDR3 region: CSVEDQGNTEAFF. In nucleotides, the CDR3 is TGCAGCGTTGAAGATCAGGGGAACACTGAAGCTTTCTTT. Using reference TRBV29-1 and TRBJ1-1 for the parts outside the CDR3, the full variable domain is SAVISQKPSRDICQRGTSLTIQCQVDSQVTMMFWYRQQPGQSLTLIATANQGSEATYESGFVIDKFPISRPNLTFSTLTVSNMSPEDSSIYLCSVEDQGNTEAFFGQGTRLTVV.

This chain joins TRBV19 and TRBJ1-1; D perhaps matches TRBD1 (6 bases). V lost 2 bases to trimming and J lost 1 base, with 11 bases between them. The CDR3 sequence is 15 residues long. Per the germline V gene, CDR1 is LNHDA and CDR2 is SQIVND (reference sequence). The CDR3: CASSIPHRANTEAFF. CDR3 sequence (DNA): TGTGCCAGTAGTATACCTCACAGGGCGAACACTGAAGCTTTCTTT.

The CDR3 is CASSPARSGETQYF. CDR3 sequence (DNA): TGTGCCAGCAGCCCAGCGAGGAGCGGGGAGACCCAGTACTTC. This chain uses TRBV2 with TRBJ2-5, with D perhaps matching TRBD2 (6 bases). The CDR3 runs to 14 residues. Looked up from germline, CDR1 is SNHLY and CDR2 is FYNNEI. V lost 6 bases to trimming and J lost 5 bases, with 16 bases between them.

The chain recombines TRBV30 with TRBJ2-1; 7 nucleotides agree with TRBD2. Germline CDR1 is GTSNPN and CDR2 is SVGIG (reference sequence). This CDR3 comprises 15 residues. The J segment lost 4 bases and the V segment lost 7 bases, leaving 13 bases of the junction unmatched. This CDR3 reads CAYPSPSGGYNEQFF. The DNA of the CDR3 is TGTGCCTACCCATCCCCTAGCGGAGGGTACAATGAGCAGTTCTTC.

CDR3 residues: CASSQGTSRYEQYF. CDR3 DNA: TGCGCCAGCAGCCAAGGGACAAGCCGCTACGAGCAGTACTTC. The rearrangement links TRBV4-1 to TRBJ2-7; D might be TRBD1 (5 bases). Between the trimmed V and J ends, which lost 1 base and 3 bases, there was a span of 10 bases. The CDR3 runs 14 residues. Germline V gives CDR1 MGHRA, CDR2 YSYEKL.

The V call is TRBV25-1, the J call TRBJ2-2; D unclear. The CDR3 contains 15 residues. In germline, CDR1 is MGHDK, CDR2 SYGVNS. V was trimmed by 1 base and J by 2 bases, leaving 8 bases between them. CDR3: CASSELGGNTGELFF. CDR3 in DNA: TGTGCCAGCAGTGAATTGGGCGGAAACACCGGGGAGCTGTTTTTT.

The CDR3 DNA is TGCGCCAGCAGCGTAGGACCCGGGGCCGGAAACACCATATATTTT. It is translated as CASSVGPGAGNTIYF. The chain joins TRBV5-1 to TRBJ1-3; D is perhaps TRBD1 (5 bases). Trimming stripped 4 bases from V and 4 bases from J, with 15 bases between. This CDR3 contains 15 residues. CDR1 and CDR2 (germline): SGHRS, YFSETQ.

The chain combines TRBV9 with TRBJ2-3; no definite D call. Per germline, CDR1 SGDLS and CDR2 YYNGEE. This CDR3 has 14 residues. V was pared by 3 bases and J by 1 base, with 9 bases between. CDR3 protein: CASSGGWGTDTQYF. CDR3 sequence (DNA): TGTGCCAGCAGCGGGGGATGGGGCACAGATACGCAGTATTTT.

The chain joins TRBV6-5 to TRBJ2-1; possible D gene TRBD2, 6 bases. Germline values: CDR1 MNHEY, CDR2 SVGAGI. Deletions cut 6 bases from V and 8 bases from J, with 14 bases between. The CDR3 is 13 residues long. The CDR3 DNA reads as TGTGCCAGCAGCCCTCCGGGAGCCGATGAGCAGTTCTTC. This sequence encodes CASSPPGADEQFF.

The chain carries TRBV19 and TRBJ1-2, with 8 bases aligning to TRBD1. The CDR3 runs 14 residues. Germline CDR1 is LNHDA and CDR2 is SQIVND (reference sequence). Trimming cost V 9 bases and J 4 bases; bases outside gene matches: 10. This CDR3 is CASGQGSYAYGYTF. The DNA of the CDR3 is TGTGCCAGCGGACAGGGAAGTTACGCCTATGGCTACACCTTC.

The CDR3 loop is CASSSDPRGDNSPLHF. Here the CDR3 DNA reads TGTGCCAGCAGCTCTGACCCAAGGGGAGATAATTCACCCCTCCACTTT. The V call is TRBV5-4, the J call TRBJ1-6; maybe TRBD1 (5 bases). The CDR3 is 16 residues long. V was clipped by 3 bases and J by 5 bases, with 15 bases between them. Germline V gives CDR1 SGHNT, CDR2 YYREEE (reference sequence).

The chain employs TRBV28 and TRBJ1-2, with D unresolved. V was shortened by 3 bases and J by 4 bases, with 12 bases between the two germline ends. The CDR3 is made up of 14 amino acids. Germline V gene data show CDR1 as MDHEN and CDR2 as SYDVKM. The CDR3 sequence: CASSLADRRYGYTF. The CDR3 bases are TGTGCCAGCAGTTTGGCAGATAGGCGCTATGGCTACACCTTC.

V gene TRBV4-2 combines with J gene TRBJ1-5, with 7 bases matching TRBD1. Losses at the gene ends were 1 base for V and 6 bases for J; bases not matched to a gene: 6. Germline V CDR1 and CDR2: LGHNA, YNFKEQ. The CDR3 has 15 amino acids. CDR3 coding DNA: TGTGCCAGCAGCCAAGGTCAGACAGGGAGTCAGCCCCAGCATTTT. Translated: CASSQGQTGSQPQHF.

V gene TRBV18 combines with J gene TRBJ1-4; D is unclear. V was clipped by 5 bases and J by 5 bases, with 9 bases between them. Germline CDR1 is KGHSH and CDR2 is LQKENI. There are 13 residues in the CDR3. This CDR3 reads CASSVDQNEKLFF. DNA for the CDR3: TGTGCCAGCTCAGTCGACCAAAATGAAAAACTGTTTTTT.

The chain recombines TRBV29-1 with TRBJ2-7; 7 nucleotides match TRBD2. Trimming at V came to 4 bases and at J to 7 bases, leaving 16 bases not matched to a gene. The CDR3 runs to 15 residues. The V gene's germline CDR1 is SQVTM and CDR2 ANQGSEA. CDR3 protein: CSVGGLASGPGEQYF. CDR3 nucleotides: TGCAGCGTTGGGGGGTTGGCTAGCGGACCCGGAGAGCAGTACTTC.

In the case of this clone: In the same sample, other DNA sequences code for this CDR3. The rearrangement links TRBV6-5 to TRBJ1-5; a weak D match, TRBD1 (5 bases). CDR3 length: 15 amino acids. The germline gives CDR1 MNHEY, CDR2 SVGAGI. The V end lost 0 bases, the J end lost 1 base, and 7 bases lay between the germline ends. The CDR3 here is CASSYSRGSNQPQHF. The CDR3 nucleotides are TGTGCCAGCAGTTACTCGCGGGGGAGCAATCAGCCCCAGCATTTT.

This chain uses TRBV9 with TRBJ2-1; the D gene is possibly TRBD1 (7 bases). Germline V gives CDR1 SGDLS, CDR2 YYNGEE. The V and J ends lost 2 bases and 4 bases respectively, with 16 bases between them. The length of the CDR3 is 16 residues. The CDR3 sequence: CASSVLSGGNYNEQFF. The CDR3 region has the DNA TGTGCCAGCAGCGTTTTGTCAGGGGGGAATTACAATGAGCAGTTCTTC.

The chain couples TRBV5-1 to TRBJ2-3; 8 bases map to TRBD2. With 5 bases clipped from V and 5 bases from J, the junction kept 7 bases outside the gene matches. The V gene's germline CDR1 is SGHRS and CDR2 YFSETQ. The CDR3 covers 14 residues. Here the CDR3 DNA reads TGCGCCAGCAGGGCAGCGGGAGTTGGAGATACGCAGTATTTT. Encoded protein: CASRAAGVGDTQYF.

This chain links TRBV2 with TRBJ2-1; D assignment may be TRBD1 or TRBD2 (5 bases each). The CDR3 loop spans 11 amino acids. CDR1 is SNHLY, CDR2 FYNNEI, per germline. The V end lost 7 bases, the J end lost 5 bases, and 6 bases lay between the germline ends. This chain's CDR3 is CASMGDNEQFF. In nucleotides, the CDR3 is TGTGCCAGCATGGGGGACAATGAGCAGTTCTTC.

This clone was seen only once. The chain uses TRBV28 and TRBJ1-4, with D tentatively TRBD1 (5 bases). CDR3 length: 14 residues. V gave up 6 bases and J gave up 7 bases, with 15 bases separating them. Per germline, CDR1 MDHEN and CDR2 SYDVKM. CDR3 coding DNA: TGTGCCAGCAGCCTCCTGGGGGGGGGTGAAAAACTGTTTTTT. It specifies CASSLLGGGEKLFF.